This TCR beta chain was captured in a study of blood T cell repertoires in COVID-19. In the study overall: Collection of acute and convalescent COVID-19 samples took place in the United States, Italy and Spain.

In the original analysis: The assay estimated nucleated cells by amplifying reference gene primers. This table comes from immunoSEQ multiplex PCR, and its TCRdb copy is limited to in-frame clones, with some not included. V and J calls and clone size are those listed in that table; D and trimming were worked out from the DNA. The data show about 35,000 clones, about nine tenths seen once. Deletions cut 2 bases from V and 0 bases from J, with 13 bases between. The germline CDR1 and CDR2 sequences are SEHNR and FQNEAQ (reference sequence). This CDR3 has 16 amino acids. Sequenced material: peripheral blood. V usage is TRBV7-9 and J usage is TRBJ1-2, with D maybe TRBD1 (5 bases). This clonotype was obtained from an elderly man with active COVID-19. This CDR3 is CASSLPFGTPNYGYTF. The CDR3 region has the DNA TGTGCCAGCAGCTTACCCTTTGGGACTCCTAACTATGGCTACACCTTC.